This TCR beta chain was identified in a study of T cell repertoires in ileal Crohn's disease. Turning to the study itself: Surgery for a complication: stricturing in roughly 61%, penetrating in about 39%.

Trimming left V 7 bases short and J 4 bases short, with 9 bases between. This CDR3 contains 12 residues. The V gene's germline CDR1 is SNHLY and CDR2 FYNNEI. Specified time point: neoterminal ileum biopsy at postoperative endoscopy, about 6 months after surgery. Included were adult ileal or ileocolonic Crohn's patients indicated for ileocolonic resection. Data came from immunoSEQ multiplex PCR; TCRdb stores just in-frame clones and leaves some out. The table lists some 11,000 clones, 55% to 75% of them singletons, with approximately 7.7% in the top ten. The sequence was collected from an adult with Crohn's disease. Material: ileal tissue. The V call is TRBV2, the J call TRBJ2-3; D is uncertain. As DNA, the CDR3 is TGTGCCAGCACCTACTCCGCAGATACGCAGTATTTT. As protein: CASTYSADTQYF.